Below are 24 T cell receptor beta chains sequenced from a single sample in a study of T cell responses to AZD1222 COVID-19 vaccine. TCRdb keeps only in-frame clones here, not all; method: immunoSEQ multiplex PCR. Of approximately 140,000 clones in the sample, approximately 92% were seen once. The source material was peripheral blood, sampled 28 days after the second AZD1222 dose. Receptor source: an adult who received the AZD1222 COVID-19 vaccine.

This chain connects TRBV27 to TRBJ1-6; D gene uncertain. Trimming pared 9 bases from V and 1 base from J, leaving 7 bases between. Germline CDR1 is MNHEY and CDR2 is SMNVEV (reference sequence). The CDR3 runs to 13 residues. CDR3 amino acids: CASRGSYNSPLHF. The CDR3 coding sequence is TGTGCCAGTCGAGGATCCTATAATTCACCCCTCCACTTT.

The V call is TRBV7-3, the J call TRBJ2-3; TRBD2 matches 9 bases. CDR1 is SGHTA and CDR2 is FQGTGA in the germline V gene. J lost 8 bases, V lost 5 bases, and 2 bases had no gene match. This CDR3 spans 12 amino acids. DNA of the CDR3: TGTGCCAGCAGCGGTAGCGGGGGTACGCAGTATTTT. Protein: CASSGSGGTQYF.

The CDR3, as DNA: TGCAGTGCTAGTCGGACAGGGGTGTTTATGAACACTGAAGCTTTCTTT. As protein: CSASRTGVFMNTEAFF. The chain joins TRBV20-1 to TRBJ1-1, with TRBD1 matching over 9 bases. Germline loops: CDR1 DFQATT, CDR2 SNEGSKA (reference sequence). Unmatched junction bases numbered 8, after V lost 3 bases and J lost 0 bases. The CDR3 runs to 16 residues.

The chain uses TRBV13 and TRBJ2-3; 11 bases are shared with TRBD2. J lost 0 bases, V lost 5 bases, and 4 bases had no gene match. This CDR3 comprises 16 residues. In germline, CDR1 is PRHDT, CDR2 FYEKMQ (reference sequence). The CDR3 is CASSLGTSGSTDTQYF. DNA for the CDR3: TGTGCCAGCAGCCTCGGGACTAGCGGCAGCACAGATACGCAGTATTTT.

This CDR3 reads CASSLVAASNSPLHF. DNA for the CDR3: TGTGCCAGCAGCTTAGTCGCGGCCTCGAATTCACCCCTCCACTTT. V is TRBV7-3 and J is TRBJ1-6, with D hard to call. Trimming cost V 2 bases and J 7 bases, with 12 bases left between them. Per germline, CDR1 SGHTA and CDR2 FQGTGA. CDR3 size: 15 residues.

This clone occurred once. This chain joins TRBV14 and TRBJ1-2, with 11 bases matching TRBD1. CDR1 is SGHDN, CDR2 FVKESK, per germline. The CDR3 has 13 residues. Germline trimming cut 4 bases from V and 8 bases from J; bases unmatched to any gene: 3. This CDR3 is CASSPRTGGGYTF. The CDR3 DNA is TGTGCCAGCAGCCCCAGGACAGGGGGCGGCTACACCTTC.

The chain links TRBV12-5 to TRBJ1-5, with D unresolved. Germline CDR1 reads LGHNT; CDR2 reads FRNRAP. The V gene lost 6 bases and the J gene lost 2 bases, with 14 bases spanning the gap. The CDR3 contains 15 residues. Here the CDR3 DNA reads TGTGCTAGTGGGTGGACTTCGAGAGGCAATCAGCCCCAGCATTTT. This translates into CASGWTSRGNQPQHF.

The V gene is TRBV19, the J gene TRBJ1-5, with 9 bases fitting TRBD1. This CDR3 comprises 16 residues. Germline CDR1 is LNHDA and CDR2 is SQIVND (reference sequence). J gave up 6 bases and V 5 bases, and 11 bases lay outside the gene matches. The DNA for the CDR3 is TGTGCCAGTAGTCCTGGCCCACAGGGGGCAGGTCAGCCCCAGCATTTT. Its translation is CASSPGPQGAGQPQHF.

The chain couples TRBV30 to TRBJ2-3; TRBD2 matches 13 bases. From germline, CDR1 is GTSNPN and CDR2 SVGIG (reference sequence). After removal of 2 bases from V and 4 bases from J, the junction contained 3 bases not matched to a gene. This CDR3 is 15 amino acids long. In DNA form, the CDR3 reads TGTGCCTGGAGTCGTGGACTAGCGGGAGCAGATACGCAGTATTTT. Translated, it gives CAWSRGLAGADTQYF.

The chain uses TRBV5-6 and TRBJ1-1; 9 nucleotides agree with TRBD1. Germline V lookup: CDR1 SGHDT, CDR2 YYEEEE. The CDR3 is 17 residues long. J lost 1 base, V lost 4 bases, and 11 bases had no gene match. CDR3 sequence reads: CASSRLDRGPGNTEAFF. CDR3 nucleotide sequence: TGTGCCAGCAGCAGGTTGGACAGGGGACCTGGGAACACTGAAGCTTTCTTT.

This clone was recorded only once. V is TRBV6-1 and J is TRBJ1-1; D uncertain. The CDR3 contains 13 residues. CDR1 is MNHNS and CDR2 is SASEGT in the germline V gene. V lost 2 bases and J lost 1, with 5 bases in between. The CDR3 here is CASSEQANTEAFF. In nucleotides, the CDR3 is TGTGCCAGCAGTGAACAGGCGAACACTGAAGCTTTCTTT.

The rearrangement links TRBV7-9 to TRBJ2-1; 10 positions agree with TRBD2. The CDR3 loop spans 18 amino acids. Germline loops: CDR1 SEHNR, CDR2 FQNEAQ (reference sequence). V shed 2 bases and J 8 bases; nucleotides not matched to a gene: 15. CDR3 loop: CASSLNPSEREGADEQFF. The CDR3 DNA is TGTGCCAGCAGCTTAAACCCGTCCGAGCGGGAGGGGGCGGATGAGCAGTTCTTC. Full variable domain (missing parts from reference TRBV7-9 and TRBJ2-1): DTGVSQNPRHKITKRGQNVTFRCDPISEHNRLYWYRQTLGQGPEFLTYFQNEAQLEKSRLLSDRFSAERPKGSFSTLEIQRTEQGDSAMYLCASSLNPSEREGADEQFFGPGTRLTVL.

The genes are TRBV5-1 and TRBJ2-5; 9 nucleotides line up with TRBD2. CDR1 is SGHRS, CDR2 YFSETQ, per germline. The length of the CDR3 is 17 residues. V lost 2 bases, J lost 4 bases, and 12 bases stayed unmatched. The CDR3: CASSFGISRGGAETQYF. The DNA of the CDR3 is TGCGCCAGCAGCTTTGGGATTTCGCGGGGGGGCGCAGAGACCCAGTACTTC.

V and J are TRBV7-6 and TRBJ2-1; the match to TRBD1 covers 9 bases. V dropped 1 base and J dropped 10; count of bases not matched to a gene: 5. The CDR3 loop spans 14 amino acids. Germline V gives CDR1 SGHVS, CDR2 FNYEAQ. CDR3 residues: CASSLGDRAQEQFF. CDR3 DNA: TGTGCCAGCAGCTTAGGGGACAGGGCGCAAGAGCAGTTCTTC. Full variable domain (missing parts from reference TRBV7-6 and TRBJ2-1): GAGVSQSPRYKVTKRGQDVALRCDPISGHVSLYWYRQALGQGPEFLTYFNYEAQQDKSGLPNDRFSAERPEGSISTLTIQRTEQRDSAMYRCASSLGDRAQEQFFGPGTRLTVL.

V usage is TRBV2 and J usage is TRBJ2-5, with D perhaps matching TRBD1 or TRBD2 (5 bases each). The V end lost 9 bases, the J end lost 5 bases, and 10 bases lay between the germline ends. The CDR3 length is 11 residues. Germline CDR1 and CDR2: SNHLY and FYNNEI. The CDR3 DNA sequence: TGTGCCAGTACCGAGGGGGAGACCCAGTACTTC. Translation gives CASTEGETQYF. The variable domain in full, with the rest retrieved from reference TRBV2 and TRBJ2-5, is EPEVTQTPSHQVTQMGQEVILRCVPISNHLYFYWYRQILGQKVEFLVSFYNNEISEKSEIFDDQFSVERPDGSNFTLKIRSTKLEDSAMYFCASTEGETQYFGPGTRLLVL.

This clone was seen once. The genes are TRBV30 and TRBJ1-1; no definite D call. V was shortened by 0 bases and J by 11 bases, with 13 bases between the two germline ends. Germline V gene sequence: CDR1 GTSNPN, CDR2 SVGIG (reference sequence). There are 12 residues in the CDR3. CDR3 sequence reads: CAWSVLGRKAFF. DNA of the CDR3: TGTGCCTGGAGTGTATTGGGTCGAAAGGCTTTCTTT.

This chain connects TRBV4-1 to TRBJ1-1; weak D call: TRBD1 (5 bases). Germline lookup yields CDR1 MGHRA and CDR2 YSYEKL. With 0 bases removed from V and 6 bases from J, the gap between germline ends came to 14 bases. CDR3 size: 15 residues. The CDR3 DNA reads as TGCGCCAGCAGCCAAGAGGTGACGGGGGAGTCTGAAGCTTTCTTT. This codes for CASSQEVTGESEAFF.

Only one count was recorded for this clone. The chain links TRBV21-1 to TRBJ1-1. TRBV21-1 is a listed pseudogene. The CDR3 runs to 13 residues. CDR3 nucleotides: TGTGCCAGCTCGGTCGTGGGGAACACTGAAGCTTTCTTT. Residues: CASSVVGNTEAFF.

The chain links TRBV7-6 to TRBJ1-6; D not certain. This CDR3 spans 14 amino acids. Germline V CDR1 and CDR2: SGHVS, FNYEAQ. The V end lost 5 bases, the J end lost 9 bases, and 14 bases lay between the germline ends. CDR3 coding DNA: TGTGCCAGCAGCCCGGGCTTAATGGGTTCACCCCTCCACTTT. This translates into CASSPGLMGSPLHF.

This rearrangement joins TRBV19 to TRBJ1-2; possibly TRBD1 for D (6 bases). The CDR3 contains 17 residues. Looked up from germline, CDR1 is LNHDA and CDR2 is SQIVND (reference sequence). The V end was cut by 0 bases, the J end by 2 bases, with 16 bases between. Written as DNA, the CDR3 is TGTGCCAGTAGTATAGATTCTGGGGCCAGGGGAAACTATGGCTACACCTTC. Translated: CASSIDSGARGNYGYTF. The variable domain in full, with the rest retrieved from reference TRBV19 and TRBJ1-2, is DGGITQSPKYLFRKEGQNVTLSCEQNLNHDAMYWYRQDPGQGLRLIYYSQIVNDFQKGDIAEGYSVSREKKESFPLTVTSAQKNPTAFYLCASSIDSGARGNYGYTFGSGTRLTVV.

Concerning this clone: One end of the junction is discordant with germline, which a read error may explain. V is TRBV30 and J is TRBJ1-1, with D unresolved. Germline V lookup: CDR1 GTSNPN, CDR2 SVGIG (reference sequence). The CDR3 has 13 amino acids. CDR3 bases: TGTGCCTGGAGTGTACTGACGAACGCTGAAGCTTTCTTT. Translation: CAWSVLTNAEAFF.

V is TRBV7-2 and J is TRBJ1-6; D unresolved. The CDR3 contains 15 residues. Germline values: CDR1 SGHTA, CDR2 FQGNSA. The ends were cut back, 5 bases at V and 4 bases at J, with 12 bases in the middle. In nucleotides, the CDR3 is TGTGCCAGCAGCCCCACGGCAGAGTATAATTCACCCCTCCACTTT. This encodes CASSPTAEYNSPLHF.

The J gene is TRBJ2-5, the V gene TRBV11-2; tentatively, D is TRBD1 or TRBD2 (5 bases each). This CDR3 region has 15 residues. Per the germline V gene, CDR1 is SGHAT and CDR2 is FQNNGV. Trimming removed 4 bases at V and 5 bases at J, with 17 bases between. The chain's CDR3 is CASSSSGTAGETQYF. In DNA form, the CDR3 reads TGTGCCAGCAGCTCCTCCGGGACGGCCGGGGAGACCCAGTACTTC.

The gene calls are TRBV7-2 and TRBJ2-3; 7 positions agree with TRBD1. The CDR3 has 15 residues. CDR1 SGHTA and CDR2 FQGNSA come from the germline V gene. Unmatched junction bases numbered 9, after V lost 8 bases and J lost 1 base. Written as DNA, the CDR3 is TGTGCCAGCGTTCAGACCGGGACAGGCACAGATACGCAGTATTTT. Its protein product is CASVQTGTGTDTQYF.